The present entry profiles one T cell receptor beta chain with its context. As yet, its antigen is unknown. This record belongs to a study of identifying expanded T cells in peripheral blood. Overall study results and limits: Variance in clone template counts between approximately 2-week samples significantly increased with total template count across all healthy donors.

V shed 3 bases and J shed 2 bases, with 13 bases lying between them. The germline gives CDR1 LGHNA, CDR2 YSLEER. This CDR3 spans 15 amino acids. Sequencing used immunoSEQ multiplex PCR; TCRdb keeps in-frame clones, though not all of them. The repertoire includes 95,000 to 100,000 clones, roughly 87% of them detected once, and about 18% sits in the top ten. V is TRBV4-3 and J is TRBJ1-2; D possibly corresponds to TRBD1 (6 bases). Sequences were obtained from blood. This sequence was found in a person aged 18-70 years in good health. CDR3: CASSHIFGQNYGYTF. CDR3 sequence (DNA): TGCGCCAGCAGCCATATCTTCGGACAGAACTATGGCTACACCTTC.